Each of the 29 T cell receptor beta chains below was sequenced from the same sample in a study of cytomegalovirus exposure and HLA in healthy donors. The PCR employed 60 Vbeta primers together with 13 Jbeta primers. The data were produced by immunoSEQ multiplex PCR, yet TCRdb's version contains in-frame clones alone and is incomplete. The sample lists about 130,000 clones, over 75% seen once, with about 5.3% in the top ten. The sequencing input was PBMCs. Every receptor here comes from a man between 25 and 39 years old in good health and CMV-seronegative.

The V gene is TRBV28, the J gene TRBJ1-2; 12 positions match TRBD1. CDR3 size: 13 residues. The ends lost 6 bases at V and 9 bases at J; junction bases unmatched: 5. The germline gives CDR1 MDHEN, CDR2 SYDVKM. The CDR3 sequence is CASRSGQGASYTF. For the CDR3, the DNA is TGTGCCAGCAGATCGGGACAGGGGGCGAGCTACACCTTC.

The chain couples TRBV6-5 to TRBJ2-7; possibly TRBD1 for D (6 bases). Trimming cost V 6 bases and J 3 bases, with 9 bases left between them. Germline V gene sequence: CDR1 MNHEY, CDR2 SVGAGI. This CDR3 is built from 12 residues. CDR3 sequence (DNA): TGTGCCAGCAGAGGACAGAGCTACGAGCAGTACTTC. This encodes CASRGQSYEQYF.

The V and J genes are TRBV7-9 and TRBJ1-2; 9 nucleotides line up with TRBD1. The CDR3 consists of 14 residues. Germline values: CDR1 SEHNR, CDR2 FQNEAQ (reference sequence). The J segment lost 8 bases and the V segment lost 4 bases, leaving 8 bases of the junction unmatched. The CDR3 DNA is TGTGCCAGCAGCTCGGTCCCGGGACAGGGCGGCTACACCTTC. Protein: CASSSVPGQGGYTF.

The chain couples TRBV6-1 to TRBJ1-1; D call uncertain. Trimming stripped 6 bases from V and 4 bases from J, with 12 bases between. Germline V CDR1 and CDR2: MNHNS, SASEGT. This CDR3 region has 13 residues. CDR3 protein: CASRENARTEAFF. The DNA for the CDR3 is TGTGCCAGCAGAGAGAATGCGCGCACTGAAGCTTTCTTT.

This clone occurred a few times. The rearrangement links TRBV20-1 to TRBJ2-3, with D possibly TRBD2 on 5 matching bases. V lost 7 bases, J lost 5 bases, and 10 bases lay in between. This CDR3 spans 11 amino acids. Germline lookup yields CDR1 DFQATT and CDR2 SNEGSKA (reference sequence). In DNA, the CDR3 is TGCAGTGTAAGGGCGGGAGATACGCAGTATTTT. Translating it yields CSVRAGDTQYF.

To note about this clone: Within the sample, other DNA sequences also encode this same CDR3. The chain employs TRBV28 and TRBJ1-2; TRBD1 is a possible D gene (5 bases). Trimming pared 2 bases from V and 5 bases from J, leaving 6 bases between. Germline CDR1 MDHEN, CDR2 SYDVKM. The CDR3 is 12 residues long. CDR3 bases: TGTGCCAGCAGTTTAGGGGGGTATGGCTACACCTTC. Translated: CASSLGGYGYTF.

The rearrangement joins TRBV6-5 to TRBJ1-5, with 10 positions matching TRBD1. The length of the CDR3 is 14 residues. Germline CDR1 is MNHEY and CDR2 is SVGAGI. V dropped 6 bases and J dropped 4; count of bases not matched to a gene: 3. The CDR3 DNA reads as TGTGCCAGCAGCCCGGGACAGGGGAATCAGCCCCAGCATTTT. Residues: CASSPGQGNQPQHF.

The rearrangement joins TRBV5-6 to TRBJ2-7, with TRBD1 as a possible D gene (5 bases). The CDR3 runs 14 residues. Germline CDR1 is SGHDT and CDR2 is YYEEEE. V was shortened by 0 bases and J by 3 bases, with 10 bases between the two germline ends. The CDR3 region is CASSLGQPIYEQYF. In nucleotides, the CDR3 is TGTGCCAGCAGCTTGGGACAGCCAATCTACGAGCAGTACTTC.

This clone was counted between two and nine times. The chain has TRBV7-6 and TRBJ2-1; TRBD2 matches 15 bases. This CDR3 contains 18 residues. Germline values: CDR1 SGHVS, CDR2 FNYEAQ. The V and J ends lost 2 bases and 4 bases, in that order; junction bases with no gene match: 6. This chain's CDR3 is CASSLTQGLAGGYNEQFF. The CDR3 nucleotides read TGTGCCAGCAGCTTAACCCAGGGACTAGCGGGAGGTTACAATGAGCAGTTCTTC.

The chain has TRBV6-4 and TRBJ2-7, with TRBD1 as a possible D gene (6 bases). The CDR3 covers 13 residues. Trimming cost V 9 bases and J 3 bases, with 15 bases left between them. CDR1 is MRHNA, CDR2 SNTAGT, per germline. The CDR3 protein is CARHTGFDYEQYF. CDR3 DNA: TGTGCCAGACATACAGGGTTCGACTACGAGCAGTACTTC.

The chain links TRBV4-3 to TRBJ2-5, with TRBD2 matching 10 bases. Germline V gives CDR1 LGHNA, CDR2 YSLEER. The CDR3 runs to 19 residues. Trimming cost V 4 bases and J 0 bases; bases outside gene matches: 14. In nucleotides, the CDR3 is TGCGCCAGCAGCCTAATCCGGGCTAGCGGGAGACTGTACCAAGAGACCCAGTACTTC. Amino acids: CASSLIRASGRLYQETQYF.

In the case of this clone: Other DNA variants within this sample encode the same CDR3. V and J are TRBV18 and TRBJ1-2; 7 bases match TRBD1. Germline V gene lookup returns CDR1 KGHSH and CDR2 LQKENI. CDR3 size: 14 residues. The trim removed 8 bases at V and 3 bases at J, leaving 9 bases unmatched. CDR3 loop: CASQKDRDDYGYTF. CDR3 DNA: TGTGCCAGCCAAAAAGACAGGGACGACTATGGCTACACCTTC.

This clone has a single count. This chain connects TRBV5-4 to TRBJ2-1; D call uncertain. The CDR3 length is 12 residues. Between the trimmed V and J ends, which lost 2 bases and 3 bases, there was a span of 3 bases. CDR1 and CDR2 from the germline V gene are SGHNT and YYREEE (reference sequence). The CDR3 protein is CASSFRYNEQFF. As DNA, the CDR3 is TGTGCCAGCAGCTTCCGCTACAATGAGCAGTTCTTC.

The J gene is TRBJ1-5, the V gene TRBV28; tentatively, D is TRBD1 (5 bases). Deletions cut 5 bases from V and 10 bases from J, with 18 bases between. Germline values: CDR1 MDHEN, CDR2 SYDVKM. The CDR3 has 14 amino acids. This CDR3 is CASSPGGPSGPQHF. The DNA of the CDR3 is TGTGCCAGCAGTCCCGGGGGTCCGAGTGGTCCCCAGCATTTT.

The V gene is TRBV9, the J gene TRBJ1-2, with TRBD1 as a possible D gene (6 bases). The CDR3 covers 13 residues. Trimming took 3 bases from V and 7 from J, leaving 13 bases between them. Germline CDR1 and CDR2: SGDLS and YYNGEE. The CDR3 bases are TGTGCCAGCAGCGCCGCAGGGGATCCTGGCTACACCTTC. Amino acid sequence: CASSAAGDPGYTF.

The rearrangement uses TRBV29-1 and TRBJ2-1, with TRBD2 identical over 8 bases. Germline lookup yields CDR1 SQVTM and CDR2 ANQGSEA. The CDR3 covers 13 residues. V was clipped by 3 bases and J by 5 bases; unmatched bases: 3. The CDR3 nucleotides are TGCAGCGTTGATATGGGACTAGACAATGAGCAGTTCTTC. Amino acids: CSVDMGLDNEQFF.

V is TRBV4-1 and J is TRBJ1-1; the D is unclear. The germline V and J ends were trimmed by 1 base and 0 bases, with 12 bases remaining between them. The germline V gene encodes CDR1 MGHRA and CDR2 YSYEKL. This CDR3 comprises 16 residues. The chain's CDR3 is CASSQAERVMNTEAFF. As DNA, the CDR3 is TGCGCCAGCAGCCAAGCTGAACGAGTTATGAACACTGAAGCTTTCTTT.

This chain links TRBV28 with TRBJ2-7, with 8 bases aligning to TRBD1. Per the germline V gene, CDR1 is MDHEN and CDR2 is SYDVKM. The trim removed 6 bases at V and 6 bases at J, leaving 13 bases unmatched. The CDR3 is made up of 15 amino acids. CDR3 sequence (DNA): TGTGCCAGCAGACGGCTAGGGACAGGCGGGTTCGAGCAGTACTTC. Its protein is CASRRLGTGGFEQYF.

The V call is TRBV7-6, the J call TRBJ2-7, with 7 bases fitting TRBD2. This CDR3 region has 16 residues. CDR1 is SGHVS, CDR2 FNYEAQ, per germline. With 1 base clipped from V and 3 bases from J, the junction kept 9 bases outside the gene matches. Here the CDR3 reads CASSLGGGGGSYEQYF. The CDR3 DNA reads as TGTGCCAGCAGCTTAGGTGGTGGGGGGGGAAGCTACGAGCAGTACTTC.

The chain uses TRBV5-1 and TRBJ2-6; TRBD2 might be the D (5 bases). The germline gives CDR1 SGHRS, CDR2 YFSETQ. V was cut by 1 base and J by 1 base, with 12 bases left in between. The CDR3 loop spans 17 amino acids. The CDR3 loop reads CASSLTGRGSGANVLTF. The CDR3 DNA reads TGCGCCAGCAGCTTGACTGGTCGGGGTTCTGGGGCCAACGTCCTGACTTTC.

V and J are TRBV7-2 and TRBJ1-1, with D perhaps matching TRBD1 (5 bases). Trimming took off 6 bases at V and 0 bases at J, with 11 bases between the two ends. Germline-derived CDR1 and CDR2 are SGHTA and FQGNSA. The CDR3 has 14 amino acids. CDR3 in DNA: TGTGCCAGCAGTTCGGACATGCTGAACACTGAAGCTTTCTTT. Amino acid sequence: CASSSDMLNTEAFF.

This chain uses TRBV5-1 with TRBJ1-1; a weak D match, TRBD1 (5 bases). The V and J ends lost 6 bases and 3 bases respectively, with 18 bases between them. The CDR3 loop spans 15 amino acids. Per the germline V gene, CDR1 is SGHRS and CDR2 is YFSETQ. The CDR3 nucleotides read TGCGCCAGCATGCGACAGCCCATCAGGGACACTGAAGCTTTCTTT. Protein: CASMRQPIRDTEAFF. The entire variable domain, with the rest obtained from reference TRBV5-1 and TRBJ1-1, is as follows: KAGVTQTPRYLIKTRGQQVTLSCSPISGHRSVSWYQQTPGQGLQFLFEYFSETQRNKGNFPGRFSGRQFSNSRSEMNVSTLELGDSALYLCASMRQPIRDTEAFFGQGTRLTVV.

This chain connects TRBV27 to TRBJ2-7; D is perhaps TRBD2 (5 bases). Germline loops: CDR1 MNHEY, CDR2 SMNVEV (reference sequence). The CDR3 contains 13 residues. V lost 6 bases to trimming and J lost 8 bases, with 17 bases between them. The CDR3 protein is CASSLYSAHQQYF. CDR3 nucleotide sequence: TGTGCCAGCAGCCTTTATAGCGCTCACCAGCAGTACTTC.

CDR3 in amino acids: CASSEEHLSKEQYF. The CDR3 DNA reads as TGTGCCAGCAGTGAAGAACACCTGTCGAAAGAGCAGTACTTC. The chain uses TRBV2 and TRBJ2-7, with D unclear. The ends were cut back, 1 base at V and 7 bases at J, with 14 bases in the middle. There are 14 residues in the CDR3. Germline-derived CDR1 and CDR2 are SNHLY and FYNNEI.

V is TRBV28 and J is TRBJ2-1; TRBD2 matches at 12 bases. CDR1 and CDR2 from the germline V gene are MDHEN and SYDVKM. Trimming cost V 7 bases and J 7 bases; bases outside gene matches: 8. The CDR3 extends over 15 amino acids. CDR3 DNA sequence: TGTGCCAGCACCCTAGCGGGAGGGCCAAATAATGAGCAGTTCTTC. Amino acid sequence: CASTLAGGPNNEQFF.

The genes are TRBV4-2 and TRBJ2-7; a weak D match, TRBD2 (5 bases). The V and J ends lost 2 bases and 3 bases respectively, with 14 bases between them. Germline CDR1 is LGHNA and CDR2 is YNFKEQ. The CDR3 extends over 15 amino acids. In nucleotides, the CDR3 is TGTGCCAGCAGCCAAAATCCGGGATCCTTCTACGAGCAGTACTTC. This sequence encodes CASSQNPGSFYEQYF.

CDR3 in DNA: TGTGCCAGCAGACCTTTAGGACTAGCGGGGGGTGTAAGCATTCAGTACTTC. Translating it yields CASRPLGLAGGVSIQYF. This sequence joins TRBV28 and TRBJ2-4; 14 bases match TRBD2. From germline, CDR1 is MDHEN and CDR2 SYDVKM. The length of the CDR3 is 17 residues. Trimming cost V 6 bases and J 9 bases; bases outside gene matches: 13.

The CDR3 DNA reads as TGTGCCAGCAGCCCGGCGGGGGGGGAAGCTAACTATGGCTACACCTTC. Protein product: CASSPAGGEANYGYTF. The chain couples TRBV7-9 to TRBJ1-2, with D perhaps matching TRBD1 (5 bases). Per germline, CDR1 SEHNR and CDR2 FQNEAQ (reference sequence). V was shortened by 5 bases and J by 0 bases, with 16 bases between the two germline ends. This CDR3 comprises 16 residues.

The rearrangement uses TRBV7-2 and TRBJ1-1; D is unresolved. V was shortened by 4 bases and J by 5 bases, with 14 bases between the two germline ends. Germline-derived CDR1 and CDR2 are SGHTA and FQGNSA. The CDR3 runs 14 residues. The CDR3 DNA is TGTGCCAGCAGCTACCTCGGGAGGGAAACTGAAGCTTTCTTT. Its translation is CASSYLGRETEAFF.